Presented here are 18 T cell receptor beta chains from one specimen sequenced in a study of CD8+ T cells in alopecia areata. Treatment noted: oral pan-JAK inhibitor, 5-10 mg twice daily. Isolated RNA was reverse transcribed into cDNA used as the sequencing template. Method: immunoSEQ multiplex PCR; TCRdb's copy keeps in-frame clones and lacks some. Here the sample spans 200,000 to 250,000 clones, around three fifths being singletons. This specimen consisted of CD4+ T cells sorted from blood, obtained at week 4, from a patient treated with tofacitinib. These receptors all come from a human donor with alopecia areata.

The chain carries TRBV5-8 and TRBJ2-5, with 9 bases fitting TRBD2. CDR1 is SGHTS, CDR2 YDEGEE, per germline. V was pared by 0 bases and J by 1 base, with 4 bases of the junction left unmatched. The CDR3 runs to 16 residues. This CDR3 reads CASSLGSGGIQETQYF. DNA of the CDR3: TGTGCCAGCAGCTTGGGAAGCGGGGGGATCCAAGAGACCCAGTACTTC.

This clone has more than one count but fewer than ten. Within the sample, other DNA sequences also encode this same CDR3. V and J are TRBV27 and TRBJ1-2; 9 bases match TRBD1. The V gene's germline CDR1 is MNHEY and CDR2 SMNVEV (reference sequence). CDR3 length equals 13 residues. Trimming removed 3 bases from V and 8 bases from J; junction bases left unmatched: 4. As DNA, the CDR3 is TGTGCCAGCAGTTTCGGACAGGGGTACGGCTACACCTTC. It codes for CASSFGQGYGYTF.

The chain couples TRBV30 to TRBJ2-1, with 11 bases matching TRBD1. V lost 3 bases and J lost 4; bases outside the gene matches: 11. The CDR3 runs to 17 residues. Germline-derived CDR1 and CDR2 are GTSNPN and SVGIG (reference sequence). The CDR3 nucleotides read TGTGCCTGGAGCCCTAGAGTCGGGACAGGGGGATACAATGAGCAGTTCTTC. This encodes CAWSPRVGTGGYNEQFF.

V and J are TRBV10-3 and TRBJ2-7, with D hard to call. Trimming pared 6 bases from V and 3 bases from J, leaving 9 bases between. The CDR3 has 12 amino acids. CDR1 ENHRY and CDR2 SYGVKD come from the germline V gene. CDR3 residues: CAIRSTNYEQYF. The DNA for the CDR3 is TGTGCCATCAGAAGTACAAACTACGAGCAGTACTTC.

This clone was observed a few times. J is TRBJ1-2 and V is TRBV27; a weak D match, TRBD1 (5 bases). This CDR3 has 16 residues. V was trimmed by 4 bases and J by 4 bases, leaving 19 bases between them. In germline, CDR1 is MNHEY, CDR2 SMNVEV (reference sequence). The CDR3 is CASSSQGRSPGYGYTF. In DNA form, the CDR3 reads TGTGCCAGCAGTTCCCAGGGAAGGTCCCCAGGCTATGGCTACACCTTC.

V and J are TRBV7-2 and TRBJ1-1; weak D call: TRBD1 (5 bases). This CDR3 has 15 amino acids. CDR1 and CDR2 from the germline V gene are SGHTA and FQGNSA. V gave up 5 bases and J gave up 11 bases, with 24 bases separating them. DNA of the CDR3: TGTGCCAGCAGCCACAACCCGGGACCCGCAAAAATGGCTTTCTTT. The encoded protein is CASSHNPGPAKMAFF. Using reference TRBV7-2 and TRBJ1-1 for the parts outside the CDR3, the full variable domain is GAGVSQSPSNKVTEKGKDVELRCDPISGHTALYWYRQSLGQGLEFLIYFQGNSAPDKSGLPSDRFSAERTGGSVSTLTIQRTQQEDSAVYLCASSHNPGPAKMAFFGQGTRLTVV.

This chain uses TRBV29-1 with TRBJ1-2; 9 bases line up with TRBD1. Trimming removed 5 bases from V and 7 bases from J; junction bases left unmatched: 5. The CDR3 loop spans 12 amino acids. Germline CDR1 SQVTM, CDR2 ANQGSEA. The CDR3 DNA is TGCAGCGTTCCGGGACAGGGTTCTGGCTACACCTTC. Translating gives CSVPGQGSGYTF.

In its sample, this clone ranks as medium-sized. The chain links TRBV7-3 to TRBJ2-2; a possible D gene is TRBD1 (6 bases). CDR1 is SGHTA and CDR2 is FQGTGA in the germline V gene. With 3 bases removed from V and 8 bases from J, the gap between germline ends came to 7 bases. The CDR3 extends over 12 amino acids. The CDR3 loop is CASSFGQGELFF. CDR3 DNA sequence: TGTGCCAGCAGCTTTGGACAGGGGGAGCTGTTTTTT.

V and J are TRBV5-6 and TRBJ2-3, with 9 bases aligning to TRBD1. The CDR3 loop spans 14 amino acids. The germline gives CDR1 SGHDT, CDR2 YYEEEE. The V gene end was trimmed by 5 bases and the J gene end by 2 bases; junction bases not matched to a gene: 3. The DNA for the CDR3 is TGTGCCAGCAGGAGGACAGGGGTCACAGATACGCAGTATTTT. It specifies CASRRTGVTDTQYF.

This sequence joins TRBV5-1 and TRBJ2-5; D assignment may be TRBD1 or TRBD2 (6 bases each). CDR1 is SGHRS, CDR2 YFSETQ, per germline. CDR3 length: 14 residues. V lost 1 base, J lost 6 bases, and 13 bases lay in between. The CDR3 DNA follows: TGCGCCAGCAGCTTGATTAGGGGGGAACAGACCCAGTACTTC. Translating it yields CASSLIRGEQTQYF.

This sequence joins TRBV5-1 and TRBJ2-4; D is possibly TRBD1 (6 bases). V shed 4 bases and J shed 5 bases, with 13 bases lying between them. Germline assignment: CDR1 SGHRS and CDR2 YFSETQ. CDR3 length: 14 residues. The CDR3 is CASSEPGHQNIQYF. The DNA of the CDR3 is TGCGCCAGCAGCGAACCGGGACACCAAAACATTCAGTACTTC.

This clone was recorded a few times. This chain connects TRBV14 to TRBJ2-1; 7 bases map to TRBD2. The CDR3 has 11 residues. Germline values: CDR1 SGHDN, CDR2 FVKESK. V lost 5 bases to trimming and J lost 12 bases; unmatched junction nucleotides: 4. In nucleotides, the CDR3 is TGTGCCAGCAGCGGCGGGGGTTGGCAGTTCTTC. Protein product: CASSGGGWQFF. The complete variable domain, with remaining parts taken from reference TRBV14 and TRBJ2-1, reads EAGVTQFPSHSVIEKGQTVTLRCDPISGHDNLYWYRRVMGKEIKFLLHFVKESKQDESGMPNNRFLAERTGGTYSTLKVQPAELEDSGVYFCASSGGGWQFFGPGTRLTVL.

The chain joins TRBV29-1 to TRBJ1-1; no firm D call. CDR1 is SQVTM and CDR2 is ANQGSEA in the germline V gene. This CDR3 has 14 amino acids. With 6 bases removed from V and 6 bases from J, the gap between germline ends came to 20 bases. The CDR3 loop is CSVFPRRVRSEAFF. The CDR3 bases are TGCAGCGTGTTTCCGAGGCGGGTCCGATCTGAAGCTTTCTTT. Full variable domain (rest looked up from reference TRBV29-1 and TRBJ1-1): SAVISQKPSRDICQRGTSLTIQCQVDSQVTMMFWYRQQPGQSLTLIATANQGSEATYESGFVIDKFPISRPNLTFSTLTVSNMSPEDSSIYLCSVFPRRVRSEAFFGQGTRLTVV.

The CDR3 reads CASSFNLVEQYF. The CDR3 nucleotides are TGTGCCAGCAGCTTCAATCTAGTCGAGCAGTACTTC. The chain uses TRBV7-8 and TRBJ2-7; D is unresolved. V lost 3 bases to trimming and J lost 6 bases, with 9 bases between them. Germline V gene lookup returns CDR1 SGHVS and CDR2 FQNEAQ. The CDR3 extends over 12 amino acids. Drawing the rest from reference TRBV7-8 and TRBJ2-7, the complete variable domain is GAGVSQSPRYKVAKRGQDVALRCDPISGHVSLFWYQQALGQGPEFLTYFQNEAQLDKSGLPSDRFFAERPEGSVSTLKIQRTQQEDSAVYLCASSFNLVEQYFGPGTRLTVT.

V usage is TRBV7-2 and J usage is TRBJ2-7; TRBD2 might be the D (6 bases). Germline V gives CDR1 SGHTA, CDR2 FQGNSA. The CDR3 has 16 residues. V was trimmed by 5 bases and J by 2 bases, leaving 19 bases between them. The CDR3 region has the DNA TGTGCCAGCAGCGGGGGGACTCGTGGCCTTACCTACGAGCAGTACTTC. Translated: CASSGGTRGLTYEQYF.

This clone was observed a few times. V gene TRBV7-2 combines with J gene TRBJ1-2, with TRBD1 as a possible D gene (6 bases). The length of the CDR3 is 13 residues. V gave up 6 bases and J gave up 7 bases, with 15 bases separating them. Looked up from germline, CDR1 is SGHTA and CDR2 is FQGNSA. As DNA, the CDR3 is TGTGCCAGCAGAGTTCAGAGGGGGGGTGGCTACACCTTC. Amino acids: CASRVQRGGGYTF.

V is TRBV14 and J is TRBJ1-4, with 11 nucleotides matching TRBD1. J was trimmed by 3 bases and V by 4 bases; bases with no gene match: 1. The V gene's germline CDR1 is SGHDN and CDR2 FVKESK. This CDR3 is built from 15 residues. The CDR3 sequence: CASSRTGGANEKLFF. CDR3 DNA: TGTGCCAGCAGCCGGACAGGGGGCGCTAATGAAAAACTGTTTTTT.

The chain combines TRBV5-1 with TRBJ1-1, with D tentatively TRBD1 (5 bases). The ends were cut back, 0 bases at V and 5 bases at J, with 11 bases in the middle. Germline V lookup: CDR1 SGHRS, CDR2 YFSETQ. This CDR3 is 14 amino acids long. The CDR3 is CASSLAGGRTEAFF. CDR3 coding DNA: TGCGCCAGCAGCTTGGCCGGGGGAAGGACTGAAGCTTTCTTT.